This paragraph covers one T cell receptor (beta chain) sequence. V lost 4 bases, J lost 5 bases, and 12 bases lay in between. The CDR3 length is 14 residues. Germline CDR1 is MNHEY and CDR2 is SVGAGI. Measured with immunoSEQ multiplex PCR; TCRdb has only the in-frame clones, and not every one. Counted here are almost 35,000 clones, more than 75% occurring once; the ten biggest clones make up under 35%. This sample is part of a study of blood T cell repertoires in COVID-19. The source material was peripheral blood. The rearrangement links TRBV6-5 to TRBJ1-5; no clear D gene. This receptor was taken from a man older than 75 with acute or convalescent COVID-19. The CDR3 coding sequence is TGTGCCAGCAGTTCCAATTCAGGTCATCAGCCCCAGCATTTT. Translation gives CASSSNSGHQPQHF.